These 19 T cell receptor beta chains came from one sample sequenced in a study of T cell changes during pregnancy in multiple sclerosis. Assay used: immunoSEQ multiplex PCR; TCRdb lists only in-frame clones, some missing. The sample includes some 89,000 clones, approximately 94% seen only once; the top ten take roughly 2.5%. The specimen was peripheral blood, collected in the third trimester of pregnancy. The source is a female donor with multiple sclerosis, enrolled in a pregnancy study.

The chain employs TRBV7-2 and TRBJ2-1, with 8 nucleotides matching TRBD1. The germline V gene has CDR1 SGHTA and CDR2 FQGNSA. The CDR3 contains 15 residues. V gave up 0 bases and J gave up 9 bases; unmatched junction bases: 7. The CDR3 loop reads CASSLAGQALSEQFF. For the CDR3, the DNA is TGTGCCAGCAGCTTAGCGGGACAGGCTTTAAGTGAGCAGTTCTTC.

V usage is TRBV5-6 and J usage is TRBJ2-5; D remains unclear. The V end lost 4 bases, the J end lost 4 bases, and 29 bases lay between the germline ends. This CDR3 has 19 residues. Germline V gives CDR1 SGHDT, CDR2 YYEEEE. CDR3 amino acids: CASSARSLSSSQSGETQYF. The DNA for the CDR3 is TGTGCCAGCAGCGCCCGGTCGCTTAGTAGCTCCCAGTCGGGAGAGACCCAGTACTTC.

This clone was observed once. The rearrangement joins TRBV29-1 to TRBJ2-3, with a possible D match to TRBD1 (6 bases). CDR1 and CDR2 (germline): SQVTM, ANQGSEA. CDR3 size: 16 residues. Trimming cost V 6 bases and J 6 bases, with 25 bases left between them. Written as DNA, the CDR3 is TGCAGCGTCGACCTCGGGACAAATTTTTGGATGGATACGCAGTATTTT. This gives the protein CSVDLGTNFWMDTQYF.

J is TRBJ2-2 and V is TRBV19, with 9 bases that match TRBD1. This CDR3 is 15 amino acids long. CDR1 is LNHDA and CDR2 is SQIVND in the germline V gene (reference sequence). J lost 6 bases, V lost 4 bases, and 6 bases had no gene match. In DNA form, the CDR3 reads TGTGCCAGTAGTACTGGGACAGGGTCGGCCGGGGAGCTGTTTTTT. Translated, it gives CASSTGTGSAGELFF. Full variable domain (rest looked up from reference TRBV19 and TRBJ2-2): DGGITQSPKYLFRKEGQNVTLSCEQNLNHDAMYWYRQDPGQGLRLIYYSQIVNDFQKGDIAEGYSVSREKKESFPLTVTSAQKNPTAFYLCASSTGTGSAGELFFGEGSRLTVL.

The rearrangement joins TRBV6-1 to TRBJ1-5; the match to TRBD1 covers 8 bases. Germline loops: CDR1 MNHNS, CDR2 SASEGT. The junction had 2 bases not matched to a gene; V was cut back by 5 bases and J by 2 bases. There are 14 residues in the CDR3. This chain's CDR3 is CASSRGQGNQPQHF. CDR3 nucleotides: TGTGCCAGCAGTCGGGGACAGGGCAATCAGCCCCAGCATTTT.

The chain couples TRBV13 to TRBJ2-5; 7 bases fit TRBD1. The J segment lost 5 bases and the V segment lost 2 bases, leaving 8 bases of the junction unmatched. CDR1 PRHDT and CDR2 FYEKMQ come from the germline V gene (reference sequence). The CDR3 is 15 amino acids. CDR3 protein: CASSLRQGRRETQYF. CDR3 sequence (DNA): TGTGCCAGCAGCTTACGACAGGGTCGGAGGGAGACCCAGTACTTC.

V usage is TRBV5-1 and J usage is TRBJ1-5, with 8 positions matching TRBD1. This CDR3 comprises 13 residues. Germline V gene lookup returns CDR1 SGHRS and CDR2 YFSETQ. V dropped 4 bases and J dropped 5; count of bases not matched to a gene: 2. CDR3 region: CASSVQGDQPQHF. CDR3 coding DNA: TGCGCCAGCAGCGTACAGGGGGATCAGCCCCAGCATTTT.

The chain employs TRBV15 and TRBJ2-5; perhaps TRBD1 as D (5 bases). Between the trimmed V and J ends, which lost 3 bases and 2 bases, there was a span of 13 bases. Germline loops: CDR1 LNHNV, CDR2 YYDKDF (reference sequence). The CDR3 spans 15 residues. The CDR3 coding sequence is TGTGCCACCAGCAGTCCTTCCAGGGTGCAAGAGACCCAGTACTTC. Its translation: CATSSPSRVQETQYF.

The chain joins TRBV18 to TRBJ2-5; 11 nucleotides agree with TRBD1. The germline gives CDR1 KGHSH, CDR2 LQKENI. There are 14 residues in the CDR3. J gave up 4 bases and V 4 bases, and 2 bases lay outside the gene matches. The CDR3 reads CASSRTGGRETQYF. The CDR3 DNA reads as TGTGCCAGCTCACGGACAGGGGGCCGAGAGACCCAGTACTTC.

In this sample, this clone turned up once. The chain is built from TRBV29-1 and TRBJ1-1; a possible D gene is TRBD1 (5 bases). The germline CDR1 and CDR2 sequences are SQVTM and ANQGSEA. Trimming took off 3 bases at V and 1 base at J, with 30 bases between the two ends. This CDR3 is 20 amino acids long. The CDR3 spells CSVDPSARPNRGEGNTEAFF. The CDR3 DNA reads as TGCAGCGTTGACCCATCCGCCCGCCCAAATCGGGGGGAAGGGAACACTGAAGCTTTCTTT.

The rearrangement links TRBV6-5 to TRBJ2-1, with TRBD1 matching 10 bases. The junction had 9 bases not matched to a gene; V was cut back by 5 bases and J by 8 bases. The CDR3 totals 15 residues. Germline-derived CDR1 and CDR2 are MNHEY and SVGAGI. This CDR3 reads CASSKGTGDWDEQFF. In DNA form, the CDR3 reads TGTGCCAGCAGTAAAGGGACAGGGGATTGGGATGAGCAGTTCTTC.

Only one count was recorded for this clone. The rearrangement joins TRBV27 to TRBJ2-2; the D gene is possibly TRBD1 (5 bases). The germline V gene encodes CDR1 MNHEY and CDR2 SMNVEV (reference sequence). Trimming took off 5 bases at V and 1 base at J, with 11 bases between the two ends. CDR3 length: 15 amino acids. The CDR3 DNA reads as TGTGCCAGCAGTCTCACAGGTGGGAACACCGGGGAGCTGTTTTTT. The encoded protein is CASSLTGGNTGELFF.

The chain links TRBV15 to TRBJ1-2; D not certain. Germline values: CDR1 LNHNV, CDR2 YYDKDF (reference sequence). Deletions cut 5 bases from V and 2 bases from J, with 9 bases between. The CDR3 length is 13 residues. The CDR3: CATSPDKNYGYTF. As DNA, the CDR3 is TGTGCCACCAGCCCCGACAAGAACTATGGCTACACCTTC.

Of note for this clone: At one of its ends the junction is not consistent with the germline gene, which may arise from a read error. J is TRBJ1-2 and V is TRBV27; possible D gene TRBD1, 5 bases. The germline V gene has CDR1 MNHEY and CDR2 SMNVEV (reference sequence). The CDR3 has 14 residues. The CDR3 region is CASSFSGGDYGYTF. The CDR3 region has the DNA TGTGCCAGCAGTTTCTCTGGGGGGGACTACGGCTACACCTTC.

This chain uses TRBV9 with TRBJ2-3; 8 bases are shared with TRBD2. In germline, CDR1 is SGDLS, CDR2 YYNGEE. The CDR3 is 16 amino acids. The trim removed 4 bases at V and 7 bases at J, leaving 14 bases unmatched. CDR3 bases: TGTGCCAGCAGCCCCTACTCTGGGACTAGTGATCATACGCAGTATTTT. Protein: CASSPYSGTSDHTQYF.

V gene TRBV6-1 combines with J gene TRBJ1-4, with no clear D. This CDR3 is 14 amino acids long. CDR1 and CDR2 from the germline V gene are MNHNS and SASEGT. The V gene lost 4 bases and the J gene lost 2 bases, with 8 bases spanning the gap. CDR3 bases: TGTGCCAGCAGTGCCCACGCGACTAATGAAAAACTGTTTTTT. Amino acids: CASSAHATNEKLFF.

The chain joins TRBV5-4 to TRBJ2-6; D gene ambiguous. V lost 2 bases, J lost 1 base, and 10 bases lay in between. CDR3 length equals 16 residues. CDR1 SGHNT and CDR2 YYREEE come from the germline V gene (reference sequence). CDR3 loop: CASSLRVLSGANVLTF. The CDR3 DNA sequence: TGTGCCAGCAGCTTAAGAGTCCTTTCTGGGGCCAACGTCCTGACTTTC.

The chain uses TRBV10-2 and TRBJ2-1; D is possibly TRBD2 (5 bases). Trimming took off 7 bases at V and 3 bases at J, with 16 bases between the two ends. The CDR3 loop spans 15 amino acids. Germline V gene sequence: CDR1 WSHSY, CDR2 SAAADI. CDR3 bases: TGCGCCAGCACCCCCTATAGCGCCGACTACAATGAGCAGTTCTTC. It encodes CASTPYSADYNEQFF.

The gene calls are TRBV5-6 and TRBJ1-6; possible D gene TRBD1, 5 bases. CDR3 size: 13 residues. V was shortened by 1 base and J by 9 bases, with 8 bases between the two germline ends. The germline V gene encodes CDR1 SGHDT and CDR2 YYEEEE. The CDR3 loop is CASSLPGLSPLHF. DNA for the CDR3: TGTGCCAGCAGCTTGCCAGGGCTTTCACCCCTCCACTTT. The whole variable domain, filled in from reference TRBV5-6 and TRBJ1-6, reads DAGVTQSPTHLIKTRGQQVTLRCSPKSGHDTVSWYQQALGQGPQFIFQYYEEEERQRGNFPDRFSGHQFPNYSSELNVNALLLGDSALYLCASSLPGLSPLHFGNGTRLTVT.